This T cell receptor beta chain emerged from a study of CDR3 diversity in severe acne. This clonotype occurred many times. TCRdb analysed the PCR reads with MiXCR anew, one entry per CDR3 protein. The table shows about 85,000 distinct CDR3 sequences, with roughly half occurring only once. Germline lookup yields CDR1 SQVTM and CDR2 ANQGSEA. V shed 0 bases, J shed 3 bases, and the junction held 6 bases outside the gene matches. The CDR3 runs to 15 residues. This TCR was sampled from a male donor in good health, serving as a control. The chain is built from TRBV29-1 and TRBJ1-2, with 8 nucleotides matching TRBD1. The sequenced sample consisted of blood. Here the CDR3 DNA reads TGCAGCGTTGAAGATCAGGACAGGGAGGACTATGGCTACACCTTC. It encodes CSVEDQDREDYGYTF.